These T cell receptor beta chains were read from a single sample in a study of graft-versus-host responses after intestinal transplantation. Method: immunoSEQ multiplex PCR; TCRdb's copy keeps in-frame clones and lacks some. This table has 35,000 to 40,000 clones, about nine tenths appearing once. This sample comprised ileum tissue, obtained 204 days after intestinal transplant. The receptors derive from a human patient who received an intestinal transplant, so some T cells may come from the graft donor. The CDR3 runs from the conserved cysteine through the conserved F or W. The D gene is left open where the match is weak. Clone size is shown for a subset of rows, as once, few, many or a class of expanded clone.

TRBD2	TRBJ2-5	.	TRBV4-1	CASSLWTSGGQETQYF	TGCGCCAGCAGCCTGTGGACTAGCGGGGGGCAAGAGACCCAGTACTTC
.	TRBJ1-2	.	TRBV4-1	CASSQGPALGYGYTF	TGCGCCAGCAGCCAAGGTCCAGCCCTAGGCTATGGCTACACCTTC
TRBD1	TRBJ1-1	.	TRBV4-1	CASSQARQGNTEAFF	TGCGCCAGCAGCCAGGCCCGACAGGGTAACACTGAAGCTTTCTTT
TRBD2	TRBJ2-3	.	TRBV5-1	CASSVSGGGDTQYF	TGCGCCAGCAGCGTCTCCGGGGGAGGGGATACGCAGTATTTT
TRBD1	TRBJ2-2	.	TRBV7-6	CASSYRQGASSTGELFF	TGTGCCAGCAGTTACCGACAGGGGGCGTCTAGCACCGGGGAGCTGTTTTTT
TRBD1	TRBJ2-1	.	TRBV28	CASSYVATGLHEQFF	TGTGCCAGCAGTTATGTCGCGACAGGGTTACATGAGCAGTTCTTC
.	TRBJ2-4	.	TRBV9	CASSVTGTGHIQYF	TGTGCCAGCAGCGTTACCGGGACCGGGCACATTCAGTACTTC
.	TRBJ2-7	.	TRBV9	CASSPSRWDSYYEQYF	TGTGCCAGCAGCCCGTCGCGGTGGGACTCGTATTACGAGCAGTACTTC
.	TRBJ2-1	.	TRBV19	CASSIDLGGEQFF	TGTGCCAGTAGTATAGATCTCGGGGGTGAGCAGTTCTTC
TRBD1	TRBJ1-1	.	TRBV6-4	CASSSFGQGEAFF	TGTGCCAGCAGTTCCTTCGGACAGGGAGAAGCTTTCTTT
.	TRBJ2-7	.	TRBV7-2	CASSLYTGREYEQYF	TGTGCCAGCAGCTTATATACGGGAAGGGAGTACGAGCAGTACTTC
.	TRBJ1-2	.	TRBV11-2	CASSHGGQSYTF	TGTGCCAGCAGCCACGGGGGGCAAAGCTACACCTTC
TRBD1	TRBJ2-5	.	TRBV28	CASSLSSGGETQYF	TGTGCCAGCAGTTTATCTTCAGGGGGTGAGACCCAGTACTTC
TRBD1	TRBJ2-1	.	TRBV30	CAWKASDRNNEQFF	TGTGCCTGGAAAGCCTCGGACAGGAACAATGAGCAGTTCTTC
.	TRBJ2-1	.	TRBV11-3	CASSLDSNNEQFF	TGTGCCAGCAGCTTAGACTCGAACAATGAGCAGTTCTTC
TRBD2	TRBJ2-5	few	TRBV4-1	CASSHGLAGGDQETQYF	TGCGCCAGCAGCCACGGACTAGCGGGGGGGGATCAAGAGACCCAGTACTTC
TRBD2	TRBJ2-1	.	TRBV28	CASSSIGVAGGLNEQFF	TGTGCCAGCAGTTCTATCGGGGTAGCGGGAGGTTTAAATGAGCAGTTCTTC
.	TRBJ2-2	.	TRBV5-6	CASSFRDRLLNTGELFF	TGTGCCAGCAGCTTCAGGGACCGTTTACTAAACACCGGGGAGCTGTTTTTT
.	TRBJ2-1	.	TRBV9	CASSVGGRVTYNEQFF	TGTGCCAGCAGCGTAGGGGGACGGGTAACCTACAATGAGCAGTTCTTC
.	TRBJ1-1	.	TRBV9	CASSLGGAGTEAFF	TGTGCCAGCAGCCTAGGGGGGGCCGGTACTGAAGCTTTCTTT
TRBD2	TRBJ2-7	.	TRBV29-1	CSVRLGTSGGAYYEQYF	TGCAGCGTCCGACTCGGGACTAGCGGGGGGGCTTACTACGAGCAGTACTTC
.	TRBJ2-2	.	TRBV27	CASSLSTNTGELFF	TGTGCCAGCAGTTTATCTACGAACACCGGGGAGCTGTTTTTT
.	TRBJ2-1	.	TRBV29-1	CSGETVSYNEQFF	TGCAGCGGCGAGACTGTCTCCTACAATGAGCAGTTCTTC
.	TRBJ2-7	.	TRBV2	CASTDAGGAGEQYF	TGTGCCAGCACTGATGCGGGTGGGGCGGGGGAGCAGTACTTC
.	TRBJ2-7	once	TRBV28	CASSGYEQYF	TGTGCCAGCAGTGGATACGAGCAGTACTTC
.	TRBJ1-6	few	TRBV4-1	CASSQIDHGGSSPLHF	TGCGCCAGCAGCCAAATTGATCATGGGGGATCTTCACCCCTCCACTTT
TRBD1	TRBJ2-2	.	TRBV4-2	CASSQPQRDRAFTGELFF	TGTGCCAGCAGCCAACCCCAAAGGGACAGGGCTTTCACCGGGGAGCTGTTTTTT
TRBD1	TRBJ1-3	few	TRBV6-1	CASSPGGSVNTIYF	TGTGCCAGCAGTCCAGGGGGGTCTGTCAACACCATATATTTT
TRBD2	TRBJ2-5	.	TRBV2	CASRGDSGIETQYF	TGTGCCAGCAGAGGGGATAGCGGGATAGAGACCCAGTACTTC
.	TRBJ2-4	.	TRBV5-1	CARPKSVPGFQGTKNIQYF	TGCGCCAGGCCCAAATCCGTACCGGGCTTCCAGGGTACCAAAAACATTCAGTACTTC
.	TRBJ2-4	.	TRBV7-9	CASSFTRNENIQYF	TGTGCCAGCAGCTTCACTAGGAATGAAAACATTCAGTACTTC
TRBD1	TRBJ1-2	.	TRBV6-5	CASSYLPGTGLGYTF	TGTGCCAGCAGTTATTTACCCGGGACAGGGCTCGGCTACACCTTC
.	TRBJ1-1	.	TRBV15	CATSTRGADTEAFF	TGTGCCACCAGCACACGCGGGGCGGACACTGAAGCTTTCTTT
.	TRBJ1-1	few	TRBV6-5	CASSYVKNTEAFF	TGTGCCAGCAGTTATGTCAAGAACACTGAAGCTTTCTTT
.	TRBJ2-5	.	TRBV30	CAWSVGDPQETQYF	TGTGCCTGGAGTGTGGGGGATCCCCAAGAGACCCAGTACTTC
.	TRBJ2-1	.	TRBV30	CAWTGYNEQFF	TGTGCCTGGACAGGGTACAATGAGCAGTTCTTC
.	TRBJ2-1	.	TRBV15	CATSRDLPNQDEQFF	TGTGCCACCAGCAGAGATTTGCCCAATCAGGATGAGCAGTTCTTC
TRBD2	TRBJ2-1	.	TRBV5-1	CASSVGLAYNEQFF	TGCGCCAGCAGCGTGGGACTAGCCTACAATGAGCAGTTCTTC
TRBD2	TRBJ2-5	.	TRBV28	CASSFASGRTETQYF	TGTGCCAGCAGTTTTGCTAGCGGGAGGACGGAGACCCAGTACTTC
.	TRBJ2-7	once	TRBV6-6	CASSLGPLEQYF	TGTGCCAGCAGTTTGGGCCCCCTGGAGCAGTACTTC
.	TRBJ1-2	.	TRBV4-2	CASSQGRANYGYTF	TGTGCCAGCAGCCAAGGCAGAGCTAACTATGGCTACACCTTC
.	TRBJ2-5	few	TRBV4-1	CASSQEGRALQETQYF	TGCGCCAGCAGCCAAGAAGGGAGAGCCTTACAAGAGACCCAGTACTTC
TRBD2	TRBJ2-1	.	TRBV7-7	CASSPSSGSYNEQFF	TGTGCTAGCAGCCCCTCTAGCGGGAGCTACAATGAGCAGTTCTTC
.	TRBJ2-7	.	TRBV2	CASSEGYRVQYF	TGTGCCAGCAGTGAAGGTTACAGGGTGCAGTACTTC
.	TRBJ1-1	few	TRBV18	CASSPPAATEAFF	TGTGCCAGCTCACCACCGGCAGCCACTGAAGCTTTCTTT
.	TRBJ2-7	once	TRBV28	CASSLSATYEQYF	TGTGCCAGCAGTTTATCAGCAACCTACGAGCAGTACTTC